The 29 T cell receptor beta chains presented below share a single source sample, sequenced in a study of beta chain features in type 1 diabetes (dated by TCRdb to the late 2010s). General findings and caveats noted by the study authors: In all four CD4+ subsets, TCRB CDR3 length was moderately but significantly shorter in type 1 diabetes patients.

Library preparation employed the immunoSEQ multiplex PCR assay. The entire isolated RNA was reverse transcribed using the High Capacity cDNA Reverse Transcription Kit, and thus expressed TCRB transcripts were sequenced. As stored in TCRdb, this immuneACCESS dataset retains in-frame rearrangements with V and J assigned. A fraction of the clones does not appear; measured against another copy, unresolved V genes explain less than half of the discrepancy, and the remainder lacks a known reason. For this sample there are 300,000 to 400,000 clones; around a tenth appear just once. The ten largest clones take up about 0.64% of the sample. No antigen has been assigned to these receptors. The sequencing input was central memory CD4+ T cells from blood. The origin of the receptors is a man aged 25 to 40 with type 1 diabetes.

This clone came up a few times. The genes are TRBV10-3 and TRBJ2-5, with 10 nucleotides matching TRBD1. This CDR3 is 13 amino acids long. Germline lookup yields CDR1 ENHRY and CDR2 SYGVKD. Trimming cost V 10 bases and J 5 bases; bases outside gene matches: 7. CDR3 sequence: CASIGTGVETQYF. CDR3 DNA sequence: TGTGCCAGCATCGGGACAGGGGTTGAGACCCAGTACTTC.

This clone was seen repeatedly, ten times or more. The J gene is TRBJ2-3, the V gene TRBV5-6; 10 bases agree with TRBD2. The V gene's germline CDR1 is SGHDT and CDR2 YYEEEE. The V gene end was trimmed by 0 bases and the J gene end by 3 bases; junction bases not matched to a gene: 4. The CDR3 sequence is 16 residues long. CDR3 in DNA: TGTGCCAGCAGCTTGGCTAGCGGGAGTGGTACAGATACGCAGTATTTT. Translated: CASSLASGSGTDTQYF.

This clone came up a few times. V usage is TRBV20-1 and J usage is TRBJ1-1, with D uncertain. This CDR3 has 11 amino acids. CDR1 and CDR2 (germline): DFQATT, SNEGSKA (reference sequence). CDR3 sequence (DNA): TGCAGCGCAACGACCGACGCTGAAGCTTTCTTT. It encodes CSATTDAEAFF.

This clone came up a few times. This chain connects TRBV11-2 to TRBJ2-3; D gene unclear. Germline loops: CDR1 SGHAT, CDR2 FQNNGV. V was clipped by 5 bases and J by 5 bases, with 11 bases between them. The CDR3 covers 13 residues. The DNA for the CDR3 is TGTGCCAGCAGCGGTAGCTTAGGAGATACGCAGTATTTT. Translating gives CASSGSLGDTQYF.

The CDR3 loop reads CASSFPGRRSNYGYTF. CDR3 bases: TGTGCCAGCAGCTTCCCCGGGAGGCGGAGCAACTATGGCTACACCTTC. The rearrangement links TRBV11-1 to TRBJ1-2; D not certain. This CDR3 comprises 16 residues. Trimming shortened V by 3 bases and J by 2 bases, and 16 bases separated the two germline ends. Germline V gene lookup returns CDR1 SGHAT and CDR2 FQDESV (reference sequence).

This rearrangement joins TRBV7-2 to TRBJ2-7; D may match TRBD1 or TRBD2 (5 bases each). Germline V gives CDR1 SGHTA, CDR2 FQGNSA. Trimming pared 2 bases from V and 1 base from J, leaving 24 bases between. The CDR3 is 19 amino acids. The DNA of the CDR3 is TGTGCCAGCAGCTTATTCCCCCTTCAACAGGACTTGGGTTCCTACGAGCAGTACTTC. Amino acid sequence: CASSLFPLQQDLGSYEQYF.

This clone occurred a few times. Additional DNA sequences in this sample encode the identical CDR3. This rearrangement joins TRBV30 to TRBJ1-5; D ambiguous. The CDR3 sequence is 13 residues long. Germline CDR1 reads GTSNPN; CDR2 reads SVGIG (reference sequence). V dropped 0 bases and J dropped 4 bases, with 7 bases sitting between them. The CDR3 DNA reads TGTGCCTGGAGTGTAAGGGAAAATCAGCCCCAGCATTTT. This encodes CAWSVRENQPQHF. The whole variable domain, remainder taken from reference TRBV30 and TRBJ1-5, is SQTIHQWPATLVQPVGSPLSLECTVEGTSNPNLYWYRQAAGRGLQLLFYSVGIGQISSEVPQNLSASRPQDRQFILSSKKLLLSDSGFYLCAWSVRENQPQHFGDGTRLSIL.

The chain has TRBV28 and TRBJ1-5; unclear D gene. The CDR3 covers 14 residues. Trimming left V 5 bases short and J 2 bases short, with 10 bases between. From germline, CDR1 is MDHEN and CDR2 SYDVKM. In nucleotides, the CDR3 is TGTGCCAGCAGTGAGGTGAGGGGCAATCAGCCCCAGCATTTT. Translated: CASSEVRGNQPQHF.

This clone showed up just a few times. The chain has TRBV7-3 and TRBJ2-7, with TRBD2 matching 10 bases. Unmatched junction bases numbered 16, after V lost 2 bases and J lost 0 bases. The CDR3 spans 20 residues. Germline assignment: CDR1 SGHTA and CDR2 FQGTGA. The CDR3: CASSLLGASGRGSNSYEQYF. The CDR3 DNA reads TGTGCCAGCAGCTTATTGGGGGCTAGCGGGAGAGGATCAAACTCCTACGAGCAGTACTTC.

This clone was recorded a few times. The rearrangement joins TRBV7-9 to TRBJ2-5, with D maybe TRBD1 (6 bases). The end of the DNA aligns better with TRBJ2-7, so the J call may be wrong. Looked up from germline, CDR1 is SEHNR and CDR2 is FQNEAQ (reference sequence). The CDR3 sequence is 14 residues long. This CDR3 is CASSLGSTGYEQYF. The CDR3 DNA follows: TGTGCCAGCAGCTTAGGTTCGACAGGTTACGAGCAGTACTTC.

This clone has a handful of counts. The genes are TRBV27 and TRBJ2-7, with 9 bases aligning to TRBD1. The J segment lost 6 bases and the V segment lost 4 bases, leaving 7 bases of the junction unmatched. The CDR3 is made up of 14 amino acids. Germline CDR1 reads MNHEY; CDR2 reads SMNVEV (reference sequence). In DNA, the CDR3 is TGTGCCAGCAGTTCGGGACAGGGACGGATCGAGCAGTACTTC. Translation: CASSSGQGRIEQYF.

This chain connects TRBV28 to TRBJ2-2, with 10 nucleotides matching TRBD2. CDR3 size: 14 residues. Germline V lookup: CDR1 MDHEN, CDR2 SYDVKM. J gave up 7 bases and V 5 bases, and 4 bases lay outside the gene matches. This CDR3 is CASSDRLAGGELFF. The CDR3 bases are TGTGCCAGCAGTGACCGACTAGCGGGCGGGGAGCTGTTTTTT.

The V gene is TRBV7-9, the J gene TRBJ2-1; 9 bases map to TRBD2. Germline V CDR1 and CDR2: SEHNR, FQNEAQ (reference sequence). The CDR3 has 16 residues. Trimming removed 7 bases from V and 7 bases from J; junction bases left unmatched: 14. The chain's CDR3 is CASTSLLAGLKNEQFF. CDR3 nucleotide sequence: TGTGCCAGCACCTCATTACTAGCGGGTTTAAAGAATGAGCAGTTCTTC.

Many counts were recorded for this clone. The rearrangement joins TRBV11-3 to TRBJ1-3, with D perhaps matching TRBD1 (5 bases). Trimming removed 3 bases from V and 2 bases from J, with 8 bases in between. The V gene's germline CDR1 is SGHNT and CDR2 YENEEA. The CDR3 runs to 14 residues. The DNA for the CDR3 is TGTGCCAGCAGCTTCGGGGGAGCTGGAAACACCATATATTTT. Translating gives CASSFGGAGNTIYF.

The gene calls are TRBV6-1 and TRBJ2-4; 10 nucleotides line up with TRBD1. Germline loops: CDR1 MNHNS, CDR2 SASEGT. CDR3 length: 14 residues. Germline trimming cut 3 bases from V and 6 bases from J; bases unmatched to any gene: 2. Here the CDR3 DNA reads TGTGCCAGCAGTGATGACAGGGGGCGAAACATTCAGTACTTC. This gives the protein CASSDDRGRNIQYF.

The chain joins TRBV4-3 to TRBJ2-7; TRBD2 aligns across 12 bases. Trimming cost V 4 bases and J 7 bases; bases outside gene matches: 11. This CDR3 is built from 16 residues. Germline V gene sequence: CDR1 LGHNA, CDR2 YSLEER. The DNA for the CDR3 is TGCGCCAGCAGCCCAACCGGGACTAGCGGGTTGAGGGAGCAGTACTTC. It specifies CASSPTGTSGLREQYF.

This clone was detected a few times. CDR3 region: CAISLGGLAENNEQFF. The CDR3 DNA is TGTGCCATCAGCTTAGGAGGGCTAGCGGAGAACAATGAGCAGTTCTTC. This sequence joins TRBV10-3 and TRBJ2-1, with 7 positions matching TRBD2. The J segment lost 5 bases and the V segment lost 6 bases, leaving 13 bases of the junction unmatched. The CDR3 sequence is 16 residues long. Germline V gene data show CDR1 as ENHRY and CDR2 as SYGVKD.

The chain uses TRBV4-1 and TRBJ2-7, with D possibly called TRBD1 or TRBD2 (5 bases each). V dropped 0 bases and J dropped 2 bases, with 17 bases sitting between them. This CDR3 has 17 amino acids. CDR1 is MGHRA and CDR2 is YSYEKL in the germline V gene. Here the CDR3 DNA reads TGCGCCAGCAGCCAAGAGTCAAGAGGGGCCCAGACCTACGAGCAGTACTTC. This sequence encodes CASSQESRGAQTYEQYF.

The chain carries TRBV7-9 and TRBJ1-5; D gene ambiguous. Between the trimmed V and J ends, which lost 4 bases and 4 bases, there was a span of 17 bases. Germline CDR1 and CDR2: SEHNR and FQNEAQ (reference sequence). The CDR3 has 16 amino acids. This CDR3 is CASSSSAGSPNQPQHF. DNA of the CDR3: TGTGCCAGCAGCTCCTCGGCCGGGTCCCCAAATCAGCCCCAGCATTTT.

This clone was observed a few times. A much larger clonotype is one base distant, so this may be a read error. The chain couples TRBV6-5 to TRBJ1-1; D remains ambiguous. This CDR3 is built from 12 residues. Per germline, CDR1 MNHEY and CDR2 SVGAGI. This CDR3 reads CAISESNTEAFF. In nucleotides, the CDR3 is TGTGCCATCAGTGAGTCTAACACTGAAGCTTTCTTT.

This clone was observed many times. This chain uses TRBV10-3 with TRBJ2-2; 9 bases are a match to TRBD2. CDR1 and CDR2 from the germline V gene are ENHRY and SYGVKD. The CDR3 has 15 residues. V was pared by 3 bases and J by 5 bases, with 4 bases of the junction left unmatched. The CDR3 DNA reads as TGTGCCATCAGTGATAGACTAGCGGAGACCGGGGAGCTGTTTTTT. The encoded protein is CAISDRLAETGELFF.

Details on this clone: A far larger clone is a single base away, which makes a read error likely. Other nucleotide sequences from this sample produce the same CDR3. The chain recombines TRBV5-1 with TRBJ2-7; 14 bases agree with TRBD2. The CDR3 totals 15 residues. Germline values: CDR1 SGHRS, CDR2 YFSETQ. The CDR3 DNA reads TGTGCCAGCAGCTGGGGACTAGCGGGGGACTACGAGCAGTACTTC. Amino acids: CASSWGLAGDYEQYF.

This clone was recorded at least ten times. DNA for the CDR3: TGTGCCAGCAGTAACAGGGGAAGTAGCCGGCGATCCTACGAGCAGTACTTC. Its protein is CASSNRGSSRRSYEQYF. V is TRBV21-1 and J is TRBJ2-7; the table's D call, TRBD1, was not checked against the DNA. TRBV21-1 is a documented pseudogene. This CDR3 has 17 residues.

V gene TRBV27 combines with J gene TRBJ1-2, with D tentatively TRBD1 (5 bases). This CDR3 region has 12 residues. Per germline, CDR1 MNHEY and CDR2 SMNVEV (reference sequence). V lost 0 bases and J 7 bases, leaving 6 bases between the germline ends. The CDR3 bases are TGTGCCAGCAGTTTATCAGGGGTTGGCTACACCTTC. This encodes CASSLSGVGYTF.

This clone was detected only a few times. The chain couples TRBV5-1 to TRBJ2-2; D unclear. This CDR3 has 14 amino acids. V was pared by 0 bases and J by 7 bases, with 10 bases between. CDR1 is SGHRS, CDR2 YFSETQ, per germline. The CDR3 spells CASSLGQVDGELFF. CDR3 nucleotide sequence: TGCGCCAGCAGCTTGGGCCAGGTCGACGGGGAGCTGTTTTTT. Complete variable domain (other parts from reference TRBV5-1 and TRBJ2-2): KAGVTQTPRYLIKTRGQQVTLSCSPISGHRSVSWYQQTPGQGLQFLFEYFSETQRNKGNFPGRFSGRQFSNSRSEMNVSTLELGDSALYLCASSLGQVDGELFFGEGSRLTVL.

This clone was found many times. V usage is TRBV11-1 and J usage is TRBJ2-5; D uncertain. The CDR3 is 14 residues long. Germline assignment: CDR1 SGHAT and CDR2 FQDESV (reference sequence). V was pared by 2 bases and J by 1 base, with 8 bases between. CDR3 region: CASSLSPFQETQYF. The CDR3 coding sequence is TGTGCCAGCAGCTTATCACCGTTCCAAGAGACCCAGTACTTC.

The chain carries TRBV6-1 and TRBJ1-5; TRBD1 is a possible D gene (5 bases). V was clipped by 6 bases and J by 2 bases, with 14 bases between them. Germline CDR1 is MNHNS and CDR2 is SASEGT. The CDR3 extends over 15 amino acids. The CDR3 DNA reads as TGTGCCAGCAGAGCGGCAGGGTTTGGCAATCAGCCCCAGCATTTT. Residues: CASRAAGFGNQPQHF.

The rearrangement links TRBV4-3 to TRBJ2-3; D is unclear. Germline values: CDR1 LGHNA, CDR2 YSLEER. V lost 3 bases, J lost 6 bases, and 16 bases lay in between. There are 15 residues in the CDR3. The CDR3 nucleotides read TGCGCCAGCAGCCACCAGACTCGCTCCTCGGATACGCAGTATTTT. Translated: CASSHQTRSSDTQYF.

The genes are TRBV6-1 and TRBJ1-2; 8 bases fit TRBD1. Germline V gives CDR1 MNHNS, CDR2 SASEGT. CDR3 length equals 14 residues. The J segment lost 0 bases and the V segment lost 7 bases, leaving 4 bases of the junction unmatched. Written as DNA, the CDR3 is TGTGCCAGCAAAAAGGACAGGGCTAACTATGGCTACACCTTC. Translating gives CASKKDRANYGYTF.